This T cell receptor beta chain was identified in a study of cytomegalovirus exposure and HLA in healthy donors. The donors (healthy individuals) were bone marrow donors. Study-level points and caveats: There were some public TCRs occurring in many donors, but most TCR sequences were rare. One variant, a missense change in DCLRE1C, was linked in a later analysis to TCR beta V- and J-gene trimming.

PCR used 60 Vbeta primers and 13 Jbeta primers. Study processing details: Per a later analysis, the number of unique TCR beta chains was around 80 million, of which around 9.9 million were shared. The table came from immunoSEQ multiplex PCR; TCRdb's copy has only in-frame clones and leaves some out. That table is the source of V, J and clone size, and D and trimming were worked out from the DNA. The table records around 200,000 clones, 70% to 80% of them present only once. With respect to this clone: Its target is unknown.

The CDR3 is 14 residues long. CDR1 is MNHEY and CDR2 is SMNVEV in the germline V gene (reference sequence). The source is a male donor in good health and CMV-seronegative. The sequenced material came from PBMCs. The chain recombines TRBV27 with TRBJ2-5, with unresolved D. The J call could be wrong; TRBJ2-7 is a better fit for the DNA end. CDR3 amino acids: CASSTKPSSYEQYF. The CDR3 nucleotides read TGTGCCAGCAGTACTAAACCCTCTTCCTACGAGCAGTACTTC.